This T cell receptor (beta chain) was sequenced during a study of identifying expanded T cells in peripheral blood. Only in-frame clones appear in the TCRdb table, and some are missing; sequencing was by immunoSEQ multiplex PCR. This sample carries approximately 120,000 clones, approximately 88% of them seen once, and the ten largest clones take roughly 3.3%. CDR3 size: 13 residues. V lost 5 bases, J lost 3 bases, and 10 bases lay in between. The germline CDR1 and CDR2 sequences are SGHTA and FQGNSA. The sequencing sample was made of blood. This chain joins TRBV7-2 and TRBJ1-2; TRBD1 is a possible D gene (5 bases). This sequence originates from a person aged 18 to 75 in good health. The CDR3 DNA follows: TGTGCCAGCAGCCCGGGGACTTACTATGGCTACACCTTC. Translating gives CASSPGTYYGYTF.